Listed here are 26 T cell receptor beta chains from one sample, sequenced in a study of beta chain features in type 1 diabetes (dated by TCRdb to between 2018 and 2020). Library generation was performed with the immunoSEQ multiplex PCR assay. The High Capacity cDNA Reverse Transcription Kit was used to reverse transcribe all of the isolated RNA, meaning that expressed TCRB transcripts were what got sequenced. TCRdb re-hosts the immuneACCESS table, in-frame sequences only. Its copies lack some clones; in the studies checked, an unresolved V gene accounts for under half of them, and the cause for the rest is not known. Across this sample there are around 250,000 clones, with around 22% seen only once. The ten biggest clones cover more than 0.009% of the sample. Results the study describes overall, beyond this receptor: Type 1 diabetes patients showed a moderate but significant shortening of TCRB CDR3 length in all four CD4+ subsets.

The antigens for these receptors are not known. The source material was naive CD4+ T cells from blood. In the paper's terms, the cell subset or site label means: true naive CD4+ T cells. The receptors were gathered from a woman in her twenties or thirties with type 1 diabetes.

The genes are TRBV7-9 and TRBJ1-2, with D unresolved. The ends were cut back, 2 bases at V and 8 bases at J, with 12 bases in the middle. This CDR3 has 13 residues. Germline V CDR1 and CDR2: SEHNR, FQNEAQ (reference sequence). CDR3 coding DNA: TGTGCCAGCAGCTTAAATTTACGGGGAGGCTACACCTTC. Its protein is CASSLNLRGGYTF. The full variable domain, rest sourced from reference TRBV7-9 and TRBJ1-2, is DTGVSQNPRHKITKRGQNVTFRCDPISEHNRLYWYRQTLGQGPEFLTYFQNEAQLEKSRLLSDRFSAERPKGSFSTLEIQRTEQGDSAMYLCASSLNLRGGYTFGSGTRLTVV.

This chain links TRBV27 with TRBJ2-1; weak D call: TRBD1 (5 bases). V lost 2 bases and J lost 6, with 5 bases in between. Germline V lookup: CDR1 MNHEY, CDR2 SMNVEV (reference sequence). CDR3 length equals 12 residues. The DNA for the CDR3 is TGTGCCAGCAGTTTAAGGGGCAATGAGCAGTTCTTC. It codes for CASSLRGNEQFF.

The CDR3 DNA reads TGTGCCAGCACCCTCTCGGACTACTATGGCTACACCTTC. Translated: CASTLSDYYGYTF. V is TRBV28 and J is TRBJ1-2; D not certain. V was shortened by 7 bases and J by 3 bases, with 12 bases between the two germline ends. Germline lookup yields CDR1 MDHEN and CDR2 SYDVKM. The length of the CDR3 is 13 residues.

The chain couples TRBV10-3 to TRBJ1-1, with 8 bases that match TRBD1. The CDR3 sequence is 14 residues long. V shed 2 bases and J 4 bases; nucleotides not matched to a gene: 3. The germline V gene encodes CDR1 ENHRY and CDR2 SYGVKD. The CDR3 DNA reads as TGTGCCATCAGTGAGGGACAGGGTGGCACTGAAGCTTTCTTT. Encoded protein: CAISEGQGGTEAFF.

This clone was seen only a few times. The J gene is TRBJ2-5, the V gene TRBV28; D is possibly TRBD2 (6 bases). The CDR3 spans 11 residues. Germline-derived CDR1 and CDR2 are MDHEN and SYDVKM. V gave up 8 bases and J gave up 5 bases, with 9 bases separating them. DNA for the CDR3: TGTGCCAGCGTAAGCGGGGAGACCCAGTACTTC. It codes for CASVSGETQYF.

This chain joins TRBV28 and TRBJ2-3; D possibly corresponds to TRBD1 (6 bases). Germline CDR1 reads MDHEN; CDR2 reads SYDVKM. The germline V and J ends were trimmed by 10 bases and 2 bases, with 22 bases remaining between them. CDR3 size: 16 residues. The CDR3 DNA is TGTGCCACTAAAGTATCAGGGGCCTTTAACACAGATACGCAGTATTTT. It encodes CATKVSGAFNTDTQYF.

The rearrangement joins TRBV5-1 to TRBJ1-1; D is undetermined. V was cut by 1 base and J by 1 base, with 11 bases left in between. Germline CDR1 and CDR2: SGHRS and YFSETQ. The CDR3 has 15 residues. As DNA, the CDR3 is TGCGCCAGCAGCTTGCGAACGGAGTCGAACACTGAAGCTTTCTTT. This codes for CASSLRTESNTEAFF.

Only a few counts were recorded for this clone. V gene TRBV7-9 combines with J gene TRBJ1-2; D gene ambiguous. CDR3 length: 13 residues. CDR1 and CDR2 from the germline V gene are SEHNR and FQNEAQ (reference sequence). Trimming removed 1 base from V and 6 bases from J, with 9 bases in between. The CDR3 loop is CASSLERRNGYTF. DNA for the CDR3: TGTGCCAGCAGCTTAGAACGCAGGAATGGCTACACCTTC.

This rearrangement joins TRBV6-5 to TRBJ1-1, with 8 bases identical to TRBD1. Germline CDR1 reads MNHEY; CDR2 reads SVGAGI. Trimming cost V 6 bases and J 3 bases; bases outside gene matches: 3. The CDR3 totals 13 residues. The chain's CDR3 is CASRPDRDTEAFF. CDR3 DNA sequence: TGTGCCAGCAGACCGGACAGGGACACTGAAGCTTTCTTT.

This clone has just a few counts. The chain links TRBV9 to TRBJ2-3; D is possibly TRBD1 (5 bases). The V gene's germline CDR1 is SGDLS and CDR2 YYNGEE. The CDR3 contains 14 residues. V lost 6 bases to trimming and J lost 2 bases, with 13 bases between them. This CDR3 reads CASTPGISTDTQYF. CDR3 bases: TGTGCCAGCACCCCAGGGATTTCCACAGATACGCAGTATTTT.

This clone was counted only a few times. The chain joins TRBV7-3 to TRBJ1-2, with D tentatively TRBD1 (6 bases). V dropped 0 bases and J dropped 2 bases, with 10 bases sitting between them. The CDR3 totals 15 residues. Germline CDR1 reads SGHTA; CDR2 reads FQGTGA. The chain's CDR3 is CASSLTTQGNYGYTF. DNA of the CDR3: TGTGCCAGCAGCTTAACAACACAGGGAAACTATGGCTACACCTTC.

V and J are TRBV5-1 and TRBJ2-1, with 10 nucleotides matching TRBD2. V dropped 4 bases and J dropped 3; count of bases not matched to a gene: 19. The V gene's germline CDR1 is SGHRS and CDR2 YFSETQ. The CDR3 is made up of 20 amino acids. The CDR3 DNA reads TGCGCCAGCAGCGGAGGACTAGCGGACTCCTACGTAGTGTTCTACAATGAGCAGTTCTTC. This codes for CASSGGLADSYVVFYNEQFF. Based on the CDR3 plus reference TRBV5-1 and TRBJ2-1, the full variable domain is KAGVTQTPRYLIKTRGQQVTLSCSPISGHRSVSWYQQTPGQGLQFLFEYFSETQRNKGNFPGRFSGRQFSNSRSEMNVSTLELGDSALYLCASSGGLADSYVVFYNEQFFGPGTRLTVL.

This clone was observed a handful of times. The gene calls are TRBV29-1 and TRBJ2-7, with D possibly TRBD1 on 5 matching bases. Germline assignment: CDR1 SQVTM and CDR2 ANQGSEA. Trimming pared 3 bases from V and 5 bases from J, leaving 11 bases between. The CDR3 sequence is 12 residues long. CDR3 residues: CSVESAGHEQYF. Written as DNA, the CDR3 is TGCAGCGTTGAGTCCGCAGGGCACGAGCAGTACTTC.

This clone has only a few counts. The CDR3, as DNA: TGCAGCGCTGACAGGGCAGCTAACTATGGCTACACCTTC. It encodes CSADRAANYGYTF. V gene TRBV29-1 combines with J gene TRBJ1-2; 7 bases align to TRBD1. From germline, CDR1 is SQVTM and CDR2 ANQGSEA. J was trimmed by 0 bases and V by 7 bases; bases with no gene match: 5. The length of the CDR3 is 13 residues.

CDR3 in DNA: TGCGCCAGCAGGACCCAGGATAGCAATCAGCCCCAGCATTTT. It specifies CASRTQDSNQPQHF. The rearrangement links TRBV5-1 to TRBJ1-5, with D unclear. Germline V lookup: CDR1 SGHRS, CDR2 YFSETQ. The CDR3 totals 14 residues. Trimming pared 5 bases from V and 0 bases from J, leaving 9 bases between.

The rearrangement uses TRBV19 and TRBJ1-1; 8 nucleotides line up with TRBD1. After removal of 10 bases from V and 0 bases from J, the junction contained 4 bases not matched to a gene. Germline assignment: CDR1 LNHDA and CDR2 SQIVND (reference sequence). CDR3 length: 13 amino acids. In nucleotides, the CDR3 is TGTGCCACGGGGACAGGCCTGAACACTGAAGCTTTCTTT. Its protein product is CATGTGLNTEAFF.

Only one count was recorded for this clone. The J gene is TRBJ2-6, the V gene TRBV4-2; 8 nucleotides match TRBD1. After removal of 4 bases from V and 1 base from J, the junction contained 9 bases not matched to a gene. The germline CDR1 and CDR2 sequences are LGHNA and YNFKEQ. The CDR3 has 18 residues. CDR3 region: CASSLVAGGWSGANVLTF. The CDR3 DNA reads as TGTGCCAGCAGCCTTGTCGCAGGGGGCTGGTCTGGGGCCAACGTCCTGACTTTC.

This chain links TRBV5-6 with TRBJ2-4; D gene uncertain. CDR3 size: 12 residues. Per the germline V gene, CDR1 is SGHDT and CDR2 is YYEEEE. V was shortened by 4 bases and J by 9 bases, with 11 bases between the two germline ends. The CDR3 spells CASSKNMAIQYF. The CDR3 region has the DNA TGTGCCAGCAGCAAGAATATGGCCATTCAGTACTTC.

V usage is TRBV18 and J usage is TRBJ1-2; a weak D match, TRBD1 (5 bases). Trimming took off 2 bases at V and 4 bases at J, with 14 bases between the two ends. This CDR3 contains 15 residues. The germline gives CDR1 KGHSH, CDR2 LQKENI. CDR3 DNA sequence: TGTGCCAGCTCACCAATGGTGACAGACTTCTATGGCTACACCTTC. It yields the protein CASSPMVTDFYGYTF.

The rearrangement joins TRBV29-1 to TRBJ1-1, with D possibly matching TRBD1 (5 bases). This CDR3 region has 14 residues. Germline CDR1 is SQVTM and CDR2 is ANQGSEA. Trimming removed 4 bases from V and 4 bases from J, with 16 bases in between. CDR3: CSVALGGSGTEAFF. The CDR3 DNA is TGCAGCGTTGCTCTTGGGGGGTCCGGCACTGAAGCTTTCTTT.

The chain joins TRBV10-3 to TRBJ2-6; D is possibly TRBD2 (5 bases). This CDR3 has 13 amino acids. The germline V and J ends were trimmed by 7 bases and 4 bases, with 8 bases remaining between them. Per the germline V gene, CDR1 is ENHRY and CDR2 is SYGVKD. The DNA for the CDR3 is TGTGCCATCACGGAGGCGGGGGCCAACGTCCTGACTTTC. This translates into CAITEAGANVLTF.

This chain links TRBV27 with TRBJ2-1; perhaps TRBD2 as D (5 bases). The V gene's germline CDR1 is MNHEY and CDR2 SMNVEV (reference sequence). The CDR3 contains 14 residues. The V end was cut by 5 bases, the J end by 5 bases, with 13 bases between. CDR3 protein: CASSGVAKNNEQFF. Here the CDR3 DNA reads TGTGCCAGCAGTGGGGTAGCGAAGAACAATGAGCAGTTCTTC.

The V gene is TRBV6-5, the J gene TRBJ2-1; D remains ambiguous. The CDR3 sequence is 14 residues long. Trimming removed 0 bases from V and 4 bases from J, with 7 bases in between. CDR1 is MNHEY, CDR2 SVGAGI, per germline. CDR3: CASSYSTDYNEQFF. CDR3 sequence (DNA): TGTGCCAGCAGTTACTCTACTGATTACAATGAGCAGTTCTTC.

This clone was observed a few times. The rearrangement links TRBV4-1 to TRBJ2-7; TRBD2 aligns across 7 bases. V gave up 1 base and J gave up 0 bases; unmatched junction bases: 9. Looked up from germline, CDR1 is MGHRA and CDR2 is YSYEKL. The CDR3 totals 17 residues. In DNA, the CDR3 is TGCGCCAGCAGCCAAGCCAGCCCTAGCGGTCTCTCCTACGAGCAGTACTTC. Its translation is CASSQASPSGLSYEQYF.

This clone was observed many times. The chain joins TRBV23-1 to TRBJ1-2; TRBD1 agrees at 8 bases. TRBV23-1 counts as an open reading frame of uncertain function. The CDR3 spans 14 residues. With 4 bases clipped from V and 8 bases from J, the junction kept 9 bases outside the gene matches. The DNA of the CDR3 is TGCGCCAGCAGTCCCTCCGGACAGGGAAGGGGCTACACCTTC. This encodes CASSPSGQGRGYTF.

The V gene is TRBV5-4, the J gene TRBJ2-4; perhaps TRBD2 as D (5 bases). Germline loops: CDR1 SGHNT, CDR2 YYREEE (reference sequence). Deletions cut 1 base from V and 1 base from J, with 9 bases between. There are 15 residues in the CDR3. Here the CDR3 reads CASSLSGLAKNIQYF. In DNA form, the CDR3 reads TGTGCCAGCAGCTTGTCGGGGTTGGCCAAAAACATTCAGTACTTC.